What follows are 13 T cell receptor beta chains derived from one specimen sequenced in a study of cytomegalovirus exposure and HLA in healthy donors. This PCR relied on a set of 60 Vbeta primers and 13 Jbeta primers. Produced via immunoSEQ multiplex PCR; TCRdb's table is partial and in-frame only. In the table there are around 55,000 clones, over 65% of which are singletons. Source material: PBMCs. The receptors originated from a man aged 35-49 years in good health and CMV-seropositive.

The sample holds one count of this clone. V gene TRBV6-1 combines with J gene TRBJ2-3; 11 nucleotides agree with TRBD2. The trim removed 4 bases at V and 4 bases at J, leaving 4 bases unmatched. The CDR3 length is 15 residues. Germline CDR1 is MNHNS and CDR2 is SASEGT. The CDR3 protein is CASSGLAGGPDTQYF. The CDR3 DNA reads as TGTGCCAGCAGTGGCCTAGCGGGGGGCCCAGATACGCAGTATTTT.

This clone appeared a single time. The CDR3 reads CASSPSTVAEQYF. CDR3 nucleotides: TGCGCCAGCAGTCCCTCGACAGTGGCCGAGCAGTACTTC. The chain combines TRBV10-1 with TRBJ2-7; possible D gene TRBD1, 5 bases. Germline V gene lookup returns CDR1 WNHNN and CDR2 SYGVQD (reference sequence). The V and J ends lost 5 bases and 6 bases respectively, with 14 bases between them. The CDR3 runs 13 residues.

The gene calls are TRBV13 and TRBJ2-1, with 15 bases lining up with TRBD2. J was trimmed by 14 bases and V by 0 bases; bases with no gene match: 8. Per the germline V gene, CDR1 is PRHDT and CDR2 is FYEKMQ (reference sequence). This CDR3 has 16 residues. DNA for the CDR3: TGTGCCAGCAGCTTAGGCCGGACTAGCGGGGGGGAGGTTGAGTTCTTC. Protein product: CASSLGRTSGGEVEFF.

The gene calls are TRBV2 and TRBJ2-5; TRBD1 matches at 11 bases. V dropped 6 bases and J dropped 6; count of bases not matched to a gene: 9. Looked up from germline, CDR1 is SNHLY and CDR2 is FYNNEI. The CDR3 sequence is 15 residues long. This CDR3 reads CASSGDRGIAKTQYF. The CDR3 coding sequence is TGTGCCAGCAGCGGGGACAGGGGGATTGCTAAGACCCAGTACTTC.

The J gene is TRBJ1-1, the V gene TRBV4-2; TRBD1 aligns across 7 bases. Germline CDR1 is LGHNA and CDR2 is YNFKEQ. Germline trimming cut 0 bases from V and 4 bases from J; bases unmatched to any gene: 8. The CDR3 has 16 residues. Here the CDR3 DNA reads TGTGCCAGCAGCCAAGAAGAAGGGGCAGGGGGCACTGAAGCTTTCTTT. Amino acids: CASSQEEGAGGTEAFF.

The chain links TRBV20-1 to TRBJ2-3; no clear D. V dropped 1 base and J dropped 6 bases, with 5 bases sitting between them. The CDR3 contains 11 residues. The V gene's germline CDR1 is DFQATT and CDR2 SNEGSKA (reference sequence). The CDR3 protein is CSARAVDTQYF. CDR3 DNA: TGCAGTGCTAGAGCTGTTGATACGCAGTATTTT.

V and J are TRBV29-1 and TRBJ2-1; 10 bases are shared with TRBD2. The germline CDR1 and CDR2 sequences are SQVTM and ANQGSEA. Trimming at V came to 4 bases and at J to 3 bases, leaving 0 bases not matched to a gene. This CDR3 contains 13 residues. The chain's CDR3 is CSVASGGYNEQFF. CDR3 bases: TGCAGCGTTGCTAGCGGGGGCTACAATGAGCAGTTCTTC.

The table lists this clone with a few counts. CDR3 DNA sequence: TGTGCCAGCAGATTGGGATCGGGACAGGGACTTCACAATGAGCAGTTCTTC. This codes for CASRLGSGQGLHNEQFF. The chain employs TRBV7-9 and TRBJ2-1; 9 bases match TRBD1. J gave up 5 bases and V 6 bases, and 14 bases lay outside the gene matches. CDR3 size: 17 residues. Per the germline V gene, CDR1 is SEHNR and CDR2 is FQNEAQ (reference sequence).

The chain links TRBV2 to TRBJ1-1; 7 nucleotides match TRBD1. The germline V gene has CDR1 SNHLY and CDR2 FYNNEI. J lost 8 bases, V lost 6 bases, and 9 bases had no gene match. This CDR3 has 13 amino acids. DNA of the CDR3: TGTGCCAGCAGAACTCCGGGACAGAAGGAAGCTTTCTTT. Translating gives CASRTPGQKEAFF.

The DNA for the CDR3 is TGTGCCCGGGCGATGCGGACAGACTCCTACGAGCAGTACTTC. Translated: CARAMRTDSYEQYF. The chain carries TRBV30 and TRBJ2-7; maybe TRBD1 (6 bases). The CDR3 is made up of 14 amino acids. The V gene lost 8 bases and the J gene lost 0 bases, with 17 bases spanning the gap. CDR1 is GTSNPN and CDR2 is SVGIG in the germline V gene (reference sequence).

The chain couples TRBV4-2 to TRBJ2-5; D may be TRBD2 (6 bases). Germline V gene lookup returns CDR1 LGHNA and CDR2 YNFKEQ. This CDR3 is 16 amino acids long. Trimming pared 0 bases from V and 2 bases from J, leaving 13 bases between. CDR3 loop: CASSQDRLAPQETQYF. CDR3 DNA: TGTGCCAGCAGCCAAGATAGGCTAGCGCCACAAGAGACCCAGTACTTC.

This clone has only one observation. The J gene is TRBJ1-1, the V gene TRBV4-1; perhaps TRBD1 as D (6 bases). Germline values: CDR1 MGHRA, CDR2 YSYEKL. Trimming removed 5 bases at V and 0 bases at J, with 10 bases between. This CDR3 has 14 residues. Written as DNA, the CDR3 is TGCGCCAGCAGCACCAGGGGAATGAACACTGAAGCTTTCTTT. It translates to CASSTRGMNTEAFF.

The rearrangement uses TRBV7-8 and TRBJ1-6; 11 bases match TRBD1. Germline V lookup: CDR1 SGHVS, CDR2 FQNEAQ. This CDR3 contains 15 residues. J gave up 9 bases and V 5 bases, and 6 bases lay outside the gene matches. CDR3: CASSPAGTGGSPLHF. The CDR3 DNA sequence: TGTGCCAGCAGCCCTGCGGGGACAGGGGGTTCACCCCTCCACTTT.